This TCR beta chain was sequenced in a study of T cells in localized non-small cell lung cancer (dated by TCRdb to about 2020). Notes on the research overall: The study examined T cell repertoires in a few hundred patients with early-stage NSCLC and compared tumors with uninvolved tumor-adjacent lungs. The cohort comprised under 250 treatment-naïve NSCLC patients with resected, localized lung tumors. Of the NSCLC patients, around 130 were male and roughly 110 were female, and the mean age was approximately 69 years.

Comment on this clone: Its antigen is currently not known. Qualities for individual bases were not recorded, and no much larger clone is one base off.

The immunoSEQ Assay was used to sequence TCR beta CDR3 regions from DNA. Under the source paper's analysis protocol: To compute T cell density, TCR beta template counts were normalized to usable DNA, which was estimated by amplifying housekeeping genes. The preseqR package was used to estimate richness by extrapolating to 400,000 templates for PBMC samples and to 120,000 templates for tissue samples. Clonality was taken to be one minus Pielou's evenness. Tissue-enriched TCRs were identified through differential abundance testing performed on productive amino-acid clonotypes, with a minimum total count of 5 and an alpha of 0.1. Repertoire overlap between compartments was quantified with the Jaccard Index and Morisita Overlap Index. GLIPH grouped TCR beta CDR3s together with public tetramer-defined viral CDR3s, and a viral motif had to include at least three viral sequences and also show V-gene enrichment. This is the immuneACCESS table as TCRdb keeps it, with only in-frame sequences that have V and J called. A part of the clones is gone; compared with another copy, unresolved V genes explain less than half, and the rest is unexplained. V and J calls plus clone size are reproduced from that table; the DNA served to infer D and trimming. The sample table records some 66,000 clones; approximately 85% of these occur just once. The top ten constitute about 14% of the sample.

General study outcomes and caveats: Multi-region tumor sequencing was not performed, so intratumor heterogeneity could not be excluded. Uninvolved tumor-adjacent lung showed the highest T cell clonality, higher than tumor, which suggests more focused antigenic responses in the uninvolved tumor-adjacent lung. Of the top 100 tumor clones, a median of about 53 were detected in paired uninvolved adjacent lung; about 26 were also among that lung's top 100. Because of the exploratory design, TCR variables were selected using unadjusted p-values without false-discovery rate correction. Higher T cell density in blood was associated with longer overall survival, whereas higher clonality in adjacent lung was associated with shorter survival.

According to the germline V gene, CDR1 reads MNHNS and CDR2 reads SASEGT. The junction carries 13 bases between V and J, which are trimmed by 7 bases and 0 bases respectively. The CDR3 goes from the cysteine to the phenylalanine over 15 residues. Here the CDR3 DNA is all that survives: 45 bases in frame from base 1. At diagnosis, peripheral blood, uninvolved tumor-adjacent lung and tumor were collected and stored as a combination of fresh-frozen and FFPE material. For TCR repertoire profiling, the blood samples were analyzed as peripheral blood mononuclear cells. This TCR was recovered from a female donor of 60 years or more with stage I lung adenocarcinoma. The sequence links TRBV6-1 to TRBJ2-4; too little of a D gene remains to name it. The specimen was peripheral blood, collected before any cancer treatment. The CDR3 protein is CASNPERLAKNIQYF. The DNA sequence is as follows: TGTGCCAGCAATCCCGAACGGCTAGCCAAAAACATTCAGTACTTC.